These 32 T cell receptor beta chains share one sample of origin, sequenced in a study of blood T cell repertoires in COVID-19. The data were produced by immunoSEQ multiplex PCR, yet TCRdb's version contains in-frame clones alone and is incomplete. The sample records about 120,000 clones, roughly 80% being singletons. Sequenced input: peripheral blood. These receptors were taken from a man between 65 and 79 years old with acute or convalescent COVID-19.

J is TRBJ2-2 and V is TRBV6-1, with a tentative D call TRBD2 (5 bases). CDR1 and CDR2 (germline): MNHNS, SASEGT. CDR3 length equals 16 residues. V lost 3 bases to trimming and J lost 7 bases, with 18 bases between them. CDR3 amino acids: CASSDLLRAAGGELFF. CDR3 sequence (DNA): TGTGCCAGCAGTGATCTCCTTCGAGCGGCGGGCGGGGAGCTGTTTTTT.

This chain joins TRBV18 and TRBJ2-7; 7 bases match TRBD1. CDR3 length equals 14 residues. V was pared by 6 bases and J by 3 bases, with 8 bases of the junction left unmatched. CDR1 and CDR2 from the germline V gene are KGHSH and LQKENI. CDR3: CASSITQGVYEQYF. The CDR3 DNA follows: TGTGCCAGCTCCATCACGCAGGGGGTCTACGAGCAGTACTTC.

A few counts support this clone. V usage is TRBV10-1 and J usage is TRBJ1-1, with 8 bases matching TRBD1. The CDR3 consists of 13 residues. CDR1 and CDR2 (germline): WNHNN, SYGVQD (reference sequence). V gave up 6 bases and J gave up 8 bases; unmatched junction bases: 8. This CDR3 reads CASSVAGTGEAFF. DNA of the CDR3: TGCGCCAGCAGCGTAGCTGGGACAGGAGAAGCTTTCTTT.

The chain joins TRBV24-1 to TRBJ1-2, with a tentative D call TRBD1 (5 bases). V was trimmed by 4 bases and J by 5 bases, leaving 10 bases between them. Germline V gene lookup returns CDR1 KGHDR and CDR2 SFDVKD. The length of the CDR3 is 13 residues. CDR3: CATSERRGYGYTF. The CDR3 DNA reads TGTGCCACCAGTGAACGAAGGGGATATGGCTACACCTTC.

J is TRBJ2-2 and V is TRBV5-4; D is perhaps TRBD2 (6 bases). Germline lookup yields CDR1 SGHNT and CDR2 YYREEE (reference sequence). The CDR3 is made up of 15 amino acids. V was cut by 0 bases and J by 6 bases, with 12 bases left in between. The CDR3 DNA sequence: TGTGCCAGCAGCTTGGGACTAGAACTTTCCGGGGAGCTGTTTTTT. Protein: CASSLGLELSGELFF.

The chain uses TRBV6-5 and TRBJ2-7, with D perhaps TRBD2 (5 bases). V dropped 6 bases and J dropped 5 bases, with 14 bases sitting between them. This CDR3 contains 13 residues. Per germline, CDR1 MNHEY and CDR2 SVGAGI. This CDR3 is CASRQTSLNEQYF. For the CDR3, the DNA is TGTGCCAGCAGACAAACTAGTCTCAACGAGCAGTACTTC.

In the case of this clone: One end of the junction fails to match germline, which may point to a read error. The chain is built from TRBV5-5 and TRBJ1-4; TRBD1 matches 12 bases. The germline CDR1 and CDR2 sequences are SGHKS and YYEKEE (reference sequence). The CDR3 is 14 residues long. CDR3 DNA sequence: TGTGCCAGCAGGTTGGGACAGGGGGCGCAGAAACTGTTTTTT. It codes for CASRLGQGAQKLFF.

V gene TRBV11-3 combines with J gene TRBJ2-2, with unresolved D. The germline V and J ends were trimmed by 6 bases and 6 bases, with 11 bases remaining between them. This CDR3 has 13 amino acids. Germline V gene lookup returns CDR1 SGHNT and CDR2 YENEEA. The CDR3 nucleotides are TGTGCCAGCAGTCGAGTTGGGCCCGGGGAGCTGTTTTTT. Amino acid sequence: CASSRVGPGELFF.

The chain uses TRBV5-5 and TRBJ2-7; 12 bases agree with TRBD1. The length of the CDR3 is 19 residues. Trimming removed 2 bases from V and 3 bases from J; junction bases left unmatched: 15. Germline values: CDR1 SGHKS, CDR2 YYEKEE (reference sequence). The CDR3 loop is CASSFRDRGRKGGVYEQYF. CDR3 DNA sequence: TGTGCCAGCAGCTTTCGGGACAGGGGGCGCAAGGGTGGGGTCTACGAGCAGTACTTC.

Comment on this clone: At one end, the junction sequence differs from germline, possibly due to a read error. The chain is built from TRBV5-1 and TRBJ1-2; 7 nucleotides line up with TRBD1. Germline V lookup: CDR1 SGHRS, CDR2 YFSETQ. This CDR3 has 12 amino acids. The CDR3 spells CASSQFGTDNIF. The CDR3 nucleotides are TGCGCCAGCAGCCAGTTCGGGACAGACAATATCTTC.

This clone has a single count. The chain is built from TRBV6-5 and TRBJ2-7; 9 bases are shared with TRBD1. J was trimmed by 4 bases and V by 6 bases; bases with no gene match: 4. In germline, CDR1 is MNHEY, CDR2 SVGAGI. The CDR3 extends over 13 amino acids. The CDR3 nucleotides read TGTGCCAGCAGAGCGGACAGGGGTTACGAGCAGTACTTC. It yields the protein CASRADRGYEQYF.

This clone was observed a single time. This sequence joins TRBV5-1 and TRBJ2-5; TRBD2 aligns across 8 bases. Losses at the gene ends were 5 bases for V and 4 bases for J; bases not matched to a gene: 4. The CDR3 runs 13 residues. CDR1 is SGHRS, CDR2 YFSETQ, per germline. The CDR3 DNA sequence: TGCGCCAGCAGTACCGGGAGGGCAGAGACCCAGTACTTC. It specifies CASSTGRAETQYF.

The rearrangement links TRBV5-6 to TRBJ1-4; D is unclear. The length of the CDR3 is 13 residues. The germline CDR1 and CDR2 sequences are SGHDT and YYEEEE. Trimming took off 0 bases at V and 10 bases at J, with 10 bases between the two ends. CDR3 bases: TGTGCCAGCAGCTTGGTGGATGCGGGAAAACTGTTTTTT. It specifies CASSLVDAGKLFF.

This chain uses TRBV11-3 with TRBJ2-7, with 8 bases fitting TRBD1. This CDR3 is built from 15 residues. The V gene end was trimmed by 4 bases and the J gene end by 5 bases; junction bases not matched to a gene: 10. Germline CDR1 and CDR2: SGHNT and YENEEA. The CDR3, as DNA: TGTGCCAGCAGCTCGCTGGACAGGGAGTCGCACGAGCAGTACTTC. Translated, it gives CASSSLDRESHEQYF.

The rearrangement joins TRBV30 to TRBJ1-1; D perhaps matches TRBD1 (5 bases). CDR1 and CDR2 from the germline V gene are GTSNPN and SVGIG (reference sequence). The CDR3 extends over 13 amino acids. V gave up 4 bases and J gave up 5 bases, with 14 bases separating them. CDR3 DNA sequence: TGTGCCTGGATCTCGGGGGTGAGAACTGAAGCTTTCTTT. Translating it yields CAWISGVRTEAFF.

The chain recombines TRBV23-1 with TRBJ1-2; tentatively, D is TRBD1 (6 bases). TRBV23-1 is an open reading frame, and its role is uncertain. The V gene lost 7 bases and the J gene lost 4 bases, with 19 bases spanning the gap. The CDR3 loop spans 15 amino acids. The CDR3 DNA sequence: TGCGCCAGCACTCCAGGGACACATCCGTCCTATGGCTACACCTTC. This encodes CASTPGTHPSYGYTF.

The chain carries TRBV10-2 and TRBJ2-1; tentatively, D is TRBD1 (6 bases). The CDR3 spans 16 residues. Between the trimmed V and J ends, which lost 2 bases and 3 bases, there was a span of 14 bases. Germline V gene lookup returns CDR1 WSHSY and CDR2 SAAADI. The CDR3 sequence is CASSEPRGLNYNEQFF. Here the CDR3 DNA reads TGCGCCAGCAGTGAGCCGAGGGGGTTAAACTACAATGAGCAGTTCTTC.

V gene TRBV5-4 combines with J gene TRBJ1-5; 7 bases fit TRBD1. The J segment lost 2 bases and the V segment lost 5 bases, leaving 13 bases of the junction unmatched. Germline V gene data show CDR1 as SGHNT and CDR2 as YYREEE (reference sequence). The CDR3 has 17 residues. The DNA for the CDR3 is TGTGCCAGCAGTTCCGGGACAGCGCTGGATGGCAATCAGCCCCAGCATTTT. Protein product: CASSSGTALDGNQPQHF.

The V and J genes are TRBV28 and TRBJ1-6; D call uncertain. This CDR3 region has 15 residues. The germline gives CDR1 MDHEN, CDR2 SYDVKM. Trimming pared 6 bases from V and 9 bases from J, leaving 18 bases between. This CDR3 is CASRKTGIGGSPLHF. CDR3 in DNA: TGTGCCAGCAGAAAGACGGGGATAGGAGGTTCACCCCTCCACTTT.

This chain uses TRBV5-1 with TRBJ1-5; possibly TRBD1 for D (6 bases). This CDR3 region has 13 residues. Trimming took 3 bases from V and 3 from J, leaving 7 bases between them. Germline V gene data show CDR1 as SGHRS and CDR2 as YFSETQ. This CDR3 is CASSWDTNQPQHF. In DNA, the CDR3 is TGCGCCAGCAGCTGGGACACCAATCAGCCCCAGCATTTT.

A few counts support this clone. The chain combines TRBV5-1 with TRBJ2-2; D remains ambiguous. With 0 bases removed from V and 1 base from J, the gap between germline ends came to 7 bases. Germline CDR1 and CDR2: SGHRS and YFSETQ. The CDR3 extends over 15 amino acids. CDR3 DNA: TGCGCCAGCAGCTTGGAACCGGGGAACACCGGGGAGCTGTTTTTT. It yields the protein CASSLEPGNTGELFF.

The gene calls are TRBV10-3 and TRBJ1-2; D possibly corresponds to TRBD1 (6 bases). CDR1 and CDR2 (germline): ENHRY, SYGVKD. Trimming took 3 bases from V and 2 from J, leaving 10 bases between them. There are 14 residues in the CDR3. The CDR3 region is CAISDRGANYGYTF. In DNA form, the CDR3 reads TGTGCCATCAGTGATCGGGGGGCGAACTATGGCTACACCTTC.

The chain couples TRBV6-5 to TRBJ2-7, with a possible D match to TRBD1 (5 bases). Germline V gene sequence: CDR1 MNHEY, CDR2 SVGAGI. The CDR3 extends over 13 amino acids. Trimming cost V 6 bases and J 2 bases, with 11 bases left between them. The CDR3 region is CASRTLTAYEQYF. CDR3 coding DNA: TGTGCCAGCAGGACCTTGACAGCCTACGAGCAGTACTTC.

The chain carries TRBV9 and TRBJ1-2; a weak D match, TRBD1 (5 bases). V was clipped by 0 bases and J by 2 bases, with 14 bases between them. CDR3 size: 16 residues. CDR1 is SGDLS and CDR2 is YYNGEE in the germline V gene. The CDR3 reads CASSVDGTSRNYGYTF. The CDR3 DNA reads as TGTGCCAGCAGCGTAGACGGGACTTCGAGGAACTATGGCTACACCTTC.

The chain links TRBV4-2 to TRBJ1-6; D ambiguous. Germline V gives CDR1 LGHNA, CDR2 YNFKEQ. The CDR3 runs 15 residues. Trimming took 0 bases from V and 9 from J, leaving 12 bases between them. CDR3 amino acids: CASSQDTGFRSPLHF. The CDR3 DNA sequence: TGTGCCAGCAGCCAAGATACGGGGTTTCGTTCACCCCTCCACTTT.

On this clone: One end of the junction varies from germline; a read error may be responsible. The chain recombines TRBV20-1 with TRBJ2-7; D possibly matches TRBD1 or TRBD2 (6 bases each). Germline V CDR1 and CDR2: DFQATT, SNEGSKA (reference sequence). The CDR3 spans 10 residues. CDR3 DNA sequence: TGCAGTGCTCGAGAGGGGGGGCAGTACTTC. Its translation is CSAREGGQYF.

This chain uses TRBV27 with TRBJ2-7; 7 nucleotides line up with TRBD1. V lost 5 bases and J lost 3; bases outside the gene matches: 10. Germline lookup yields CDR1 MNHEY and CDR2 SMNVEV (reference sequence). The CDR3 spans 15 residues. The CDR3 region is CASSPRQGLGYEQYF. In DNA form, the CDR3 reads TGTGCCAGCAGTCCCCGACAGGGATTGGGCTACGAGCAGTACTTC.

This clone was recorded a few times. This rearrangement joins TRBV28 to TRBJ1-2; D gene unclear. The CDR3 covers 12 residues. The germline gives CDR1 MDHEN, CDR2 SYDVKM. Trimming took 5 bases from V and 2 from J, leaving 6 bases between them. As DNA, the CDR3 is TGTGCCAGCAGTCGACTCAACTATGGCTACACCTTC. Its protein is CASSRLNYGYTF.

The chain carries TRBV28 and TRBJ2-7; 9 bases map to TRBD1. Germline CDR1 MDHEN, CDR2 SYDVKM. This CDR3 spans 17 amino acids. V lost 6 bases to trimming and J lost 2 bases; unmatched junction nucleotides: 14. The CDR3 here is CASSPGTGNPQTYEQYF. The CDR3 DNA reads as TGTGCCAGCAGCCCCGGGACAGGGAACCCGCAGACCTACGAGCAGTACTTC.

The V and J genes are TRBV7-8 and TRBJ1-6, with 7 positions matching TRBD1. The CDR3 extends over 15 amino acids. Germline values: CDR1 SGHVS, CDR2 FQNEAQ. The ends lost 4 bases at V and 7 bases at J; junction bases unmatched: 7. The CDR3 DNA reads TGTGCCAGCAGCTCAAAGACAGGGTACAATTCACCCCTCCACTTT. This sequence encodes CASSSKTGYNSPLHF. The full variable domain, rest sourced from reference TRBV7-8 and TRBJ1-6, is GAGVSQSPRYKVAKRGQDVALRCDPISGHVSLFWYQQALGQGPEFLTYFQNEAQLDKSGLPSDRFFAERPEGSVSTLKIQRTQQEDSAVYLCASSSKTGYNSPLHFGNGTRLTVT.

This clone was observed a few times. The chain recombines TRBV5-6 with TRBJ1-2; 7 bases align to TRBD1. Germline V CDR1 and CDR2: SGHDT, YYEEEE. The CDR3 totals 14 residues. V was pared by 5 bases and J by 3 bases, with 7 bases of the junction left unmatched. CDR3 coding DNA: TGTGCCAGCAGGAACAGGGGATACGACTATGGCTACACCTTC. It specifies CASRNRGYDYGYTF.

V gene TRBV19 combines with J gene TRBJ2-7, with no clear D. The CDR3 consists of 14 residues. Germline CDR1 is LNHDA and CDR2 is SQIVND (reference sequence). V shed 3 bases and J shed 4 bases, with 13 bases lying between them. CDR3 bases: TGTGCCAGTAGTATGTCAGTAGCCCAATACGAGCAGTACTTC. As protein: CASSMSVAQYEQYF. The variable domain in full, with the rest retrieved from reference TRBV19 and TRBJ2-7, is DGGITQSPKYLFRKEGQNVTLSCEQNLNHDAMYWYRQDPGQGLRLIYYSQIVNDFQKGDIAEGYSVSREKKESFPLTVTSAQKNPTAFYLCASSMSVAQYEQYFGPGTRLTVT.